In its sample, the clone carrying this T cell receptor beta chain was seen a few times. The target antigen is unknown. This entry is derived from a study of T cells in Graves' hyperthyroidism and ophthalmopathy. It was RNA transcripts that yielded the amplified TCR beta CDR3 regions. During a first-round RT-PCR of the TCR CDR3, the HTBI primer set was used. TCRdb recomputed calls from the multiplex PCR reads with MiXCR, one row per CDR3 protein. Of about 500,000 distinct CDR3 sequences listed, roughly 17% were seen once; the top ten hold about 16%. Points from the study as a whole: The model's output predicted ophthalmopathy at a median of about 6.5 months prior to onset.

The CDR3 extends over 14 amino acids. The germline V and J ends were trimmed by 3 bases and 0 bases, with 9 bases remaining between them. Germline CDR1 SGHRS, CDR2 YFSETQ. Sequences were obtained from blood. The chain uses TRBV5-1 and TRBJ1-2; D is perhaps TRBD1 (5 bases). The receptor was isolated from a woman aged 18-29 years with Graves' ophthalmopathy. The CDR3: CASSSSTANYGYTF. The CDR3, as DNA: TGCGCCAGCAGCTCCTCGACAGCTAACTATGGCTACACCTTC.